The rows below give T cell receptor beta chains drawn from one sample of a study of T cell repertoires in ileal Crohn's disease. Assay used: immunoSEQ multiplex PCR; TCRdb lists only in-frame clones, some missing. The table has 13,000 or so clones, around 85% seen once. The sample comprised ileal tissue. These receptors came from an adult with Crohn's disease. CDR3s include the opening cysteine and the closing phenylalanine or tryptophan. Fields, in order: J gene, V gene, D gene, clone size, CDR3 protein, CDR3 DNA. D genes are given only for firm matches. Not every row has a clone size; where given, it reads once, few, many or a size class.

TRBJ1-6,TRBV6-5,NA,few,CASSSGVENSPLHF,TGTGCCAGCAGTTCGGGGGTGGAAAATTCACCCCTCCACTTT
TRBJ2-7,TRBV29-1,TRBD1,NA,CSVEGTQGGYPYEQYF,TGCAGCGTTGAAGGGACACAGGGGGGTTACCCCTACGAGCAGTACTTC
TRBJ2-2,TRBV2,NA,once,CASSFDRTNTGELFF,TGTGCCAGCAGTTTCGACAGAACGAACACCGGGGAGCTGTTTTTT
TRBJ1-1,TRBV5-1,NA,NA,CASSGKAGRGEAFF,TGCGCCAGCAGCGGGAAAGCCGGGAGGGGGGAAGCTTTCTTT
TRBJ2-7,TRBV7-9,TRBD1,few,CASSLGDLGQVSYEQYF,TGTGCCAGCAGCTTAGGTGATTTGGGACAGGTGTCCTACGAGCAGTACTTC
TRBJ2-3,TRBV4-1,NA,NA,CASSQVTGSTDTQYF,TGCGCCAGCAGCCAAGTGACGGGTAGCACAGATACGCAGTATTTT
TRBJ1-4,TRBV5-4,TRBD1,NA,CASSSGGTGNEKLFF,TGTGCCAGCAGCTCAGGGGGGACAGGGAATGAAAAACTGTTTTTT
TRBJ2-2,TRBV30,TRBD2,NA,CAWTSGTRDTGELFF,TGTGCCTGGACCTCCGGGACTAGGGACACCGGGGAGCTGTTTTTT
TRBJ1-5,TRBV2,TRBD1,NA,CASSASGQPNQPQHF,TGTGCCAGCAGTGCCTCGGGACAGCCCAATCAGCCCCAGCATTTT
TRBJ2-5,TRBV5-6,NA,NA,CASSSSYREETQYF,TGTGCCAGCAGCTCGAGTTACAGGGAAGAGACCCAGTACTTC
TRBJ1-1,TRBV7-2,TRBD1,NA,CASSLVLVGTGIRNTEAFF,TGTGCCAGCAGCTTAGTATTGGTGGGGACAGGGATTCGCAACACTGAAGCTTTCTTT
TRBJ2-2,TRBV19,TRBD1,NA,CASSIGRGRTGELFF,TGTGCCAGTAGTATCGGAAGGGGGCGTACCGGGGAGCTGTTTTTT
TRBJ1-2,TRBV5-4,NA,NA,CASSRASQIYGYTF,TGTGCCAGCAGCCGTGCCAGCCAGATCTATGGCTACACCTTC
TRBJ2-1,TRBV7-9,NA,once,CASSLQVETGEFF,TGTGCCAGCAGCTTACAGGTCGAGACAGGCGAGTTCTTC
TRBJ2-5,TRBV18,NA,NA,CASSASARETQYF,TGTGCCAGCTCAGCCAGTGCTCGAGAGACCCAGTACTTC
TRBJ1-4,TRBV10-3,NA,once,CASTGTTNEKLFF,TGTGCCTCAACAGGTACTACTAATGAAAAACTGTTTTTT
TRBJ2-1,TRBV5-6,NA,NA,CASSLAYNEQFF,TGTGCCAGCAGCTTGGCCTACAATGAGCAGTTCTTC
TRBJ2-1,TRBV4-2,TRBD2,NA,CASSTRLAGGRNEQFF,TGTGCCAGCAGCACCCGTCTAGCGGGGGGGAGGAATGAGCAGTTCTTC
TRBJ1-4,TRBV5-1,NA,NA,CASSLDGDGYEKLFF,TGCGCCAGCAGCTTGGACGGAGATGGATATGAAAAACTGTTTTTT
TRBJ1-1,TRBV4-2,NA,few,CASSHLQEQAFF,TGTGCCAGCAGCCACTTACAGGAGCAAGCTTTCTTT
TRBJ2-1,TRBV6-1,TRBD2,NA,CASSDAGLASSYNEQFF,TGTGCCAGCAGTGACGCGGGACTAGCGAGCTCCTACAATGAGCAGTTCTTC
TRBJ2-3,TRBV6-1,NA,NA,CASSVANTDTQYF,TGTGCCAGCAGTGTGGCCAACACAGATACGCAGTATTTT
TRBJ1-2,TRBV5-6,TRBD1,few,CASSLYGTEYGYTF,TGTGCCAGCAGCTTGTACGGGACAGAGTATGGCTACACCTTC
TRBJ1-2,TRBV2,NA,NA,CASMQGDYGYTF,TGTGCCAGCATGCAGGGAGATTATGGCTACACCTTC
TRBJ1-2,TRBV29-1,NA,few,CSGVQGPYGYTF,TGCAGCGGTGTACAGGGCCCCTATGGCTACACCTTC
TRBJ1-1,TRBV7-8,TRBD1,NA,CASSPRQGSFMNTEAFF,TGTGCCAGCAGCCCCCGACAGGGAAGCTTCATGAACACTGAAGCTTTCTTT